This T cell receptor (beta chain) was retrieved from a study of shared clonotypes between healthy human individuals. There are a few counts of this clone. The V segment lost 6 bases and the J segment 0 bases; nucleotides outside the gene matches: 8. CDR3 size: 19 residues. Germline lookup yields CDR1 KGHSH and CDR2 LQKENI. Input per replicate PCR of unsorted PBMC was around 0.3 ug DNA, corresponding to around 30,000 T cell genomes. Produced via immunoSEQ multiplex PCR; TCRdb's table is partial and in-frame only. The repertoire includes approximately 500,000 clones, more than 65% of them detected once, and 10% to 15% sits in the top ten.

The V gene is TRBV18, the J gene TRBJ2-2, with 15 nucleotides matching TRBD2. Sequencing was done on a sample of PBMCs. The source of this sequence is a woman in her forties in good health. Some clones in this sample may be carry-over from other donors' samples. The CDR3 DNA follows: TGTGCCAGCTCCCTTCCGGGACTAGCGGGAGGTACGAACACCGGGGAGCTGTTTTTT. This codes for CASSLPGLAGGTNTGELFF.